This T cell receptor beta chain was recovered during a study of radiotherapy plus CTLA-4 blockade in lung cancer. Across the whole study: Disease control was achieved by 31% of patients, and objective responses by about 19%.

Study observations and caveats: Once radiotherapy plus ipilimumab had been given, TCR clones derived from tumor expanded in blood. It was early blood T cell clone dynamics, with interferon-beta, that reportedly best predicted response.

Patients with chemo-refractory metastatic non-small-cell lung cancer received focal radiation plus CTLA-4 blockade with ipilimumab. The CDR3 contains 13 residues. Germline V CDR1 and CDR2: SGHRS, YFSETQ. Assay: immunoSEQ multiplex PCR; the TCRdb copy retains only in-frame clones and omits some. Among 90,000 or so clones listed, around 86% were seen once. This clone was seen once. The antigen remains unidentified. Germline is not matched at one junction end, which may reflect a read error. The gene calls are TRBV5-1 and TRBJ2-5; the D gene is possibly TRBD2 (6 bases). This specimen consisted of peripheral blood, obtained from a patient treated with radiotherapy plus ipilimumab. The sequence came from a human donor with non-small cell lung cancer who had a partial response to radiotherapy plus ipilimumab. In DNA, the CDR3 is TGCGCCAGCCGTAGAGGGCCGGGAGAGGCCCAGTACTTC. It codes for CASRRGPGEAQYF. Full variable domain (missing parts from reference TRBV5-1 and TRBJ2-5): KAGVTQTPRYLIKTRGQQVTLSCSPISGHRSVSWYQQTPGQGLQFLFEYFSETQRNKGNFPGRFSGRQFSNSRSEMNVSTLELGDSALYLCASRRGPGEAQYFGPGTRLLVL.